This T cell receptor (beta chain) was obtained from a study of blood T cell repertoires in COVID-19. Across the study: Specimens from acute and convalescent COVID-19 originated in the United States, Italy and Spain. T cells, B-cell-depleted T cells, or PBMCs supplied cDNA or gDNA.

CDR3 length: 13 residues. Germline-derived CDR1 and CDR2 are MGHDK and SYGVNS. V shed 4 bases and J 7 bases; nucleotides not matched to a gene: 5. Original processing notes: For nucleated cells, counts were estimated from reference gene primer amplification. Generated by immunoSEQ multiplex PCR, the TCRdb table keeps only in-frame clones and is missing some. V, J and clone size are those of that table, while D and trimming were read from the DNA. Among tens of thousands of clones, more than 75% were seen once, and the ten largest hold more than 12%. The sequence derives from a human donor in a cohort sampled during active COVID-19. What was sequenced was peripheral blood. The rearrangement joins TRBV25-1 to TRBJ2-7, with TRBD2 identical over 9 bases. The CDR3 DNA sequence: TGTGCCAGCAGTGCCCGGACTAGCGAAGAGCAGTACTTC. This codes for CASSARTSEEQYF.